This T cell receptor (delta chain) was captured in a study of γδ T cells in repeated Plasmodium falciparum infection. Turning to the study itself: Donors were malaria-exposed Malian children or age- and gender-matched Australian children. Malaria-naive adults were infected with P. falciparum NF54 four times over around 600 days. Findings of the study overall: Waves of new clonotype selection appeared after repeated controlled infections in Vdelta2-negative, largely Vdelta1+, gammadelta T cells.

V lost 0 bases to trimming and J lost 5 bases; unmatched junction nucleotides: 21. CDR3 length: 21 amino acids. CDR1 is TSESDYY, CDR2 QEAYKQQN, per germline. This clone was detected a few times. Its antigen remains unidentified. Translating this DNA gives a protein that differs at residue 7 from the TCRdb one, which belongs to a much larger clone; a read error is likely, and the protein shown is this translation. TRG and TRD sequences were obtained from every sorted gammadelta sample. TCRdb reanalyzed the multiplex PCR reads using CATT. The repertoire holds some 51,000 delta-chain clones, with around 2% as singletons. Vgamma9/Vdelta2+ and Vdelta2-negative gammadelta T cells were flow-sorted from PBMC for bulk sequencing.

This clonotype originated in a pool of human donors (malaria-infected and uninfected, not separated). V gene TRAV38-2/DV8 combines with J gene TRDJ1, with TRDD3 matching 11 bases. TCRdb supplies no J gene; here it was assigned by aligning the nucleotide sequence to germline. The sequenced material came from gamma-delta T cells from blood. The CDR3: CAYRSAHLLFALGDTQDKLIF. The CDR3 DNA follows: TGTGCTTATAGGAGCGCTCACTTACTTTTCGCTCTGGGGGATACACAGGATAAACTCATCTTT.